This T cell receptor beta chain was retrieved from a study of T-cell memory formation after mild COVID-19 (dated by TCRdb to the early 2020s). About the full investigation: Most TCR sequence clusters were specific to one of the two donors. The cohort comprised two young, previously healthy adult volunteers, one female and one male. T-cell clones expanding and contracting after mild COVID-19 in a couple of donors were tracked by longitudinal TCRalpha and TCRbeta repertoire sequencing. Results and caveats for the whole study, not just this receptor: SARS-CoV-2 specificity of the second-wave clones peaking on day 37 was not confirmed. Some responding clones were found in pre-infection memory, which suggests that pre-existing cross-reactive memory T cells took part in the SARS-CoV-2 response. Only two mild cases were covered in the study, and larger cohorts including severe cases with pre-infection samples were considered necessary. Contracting CD4+ clones appeared mostly in the CM and EM memory subsets, whereas CD8+ clones were enriched in EMRA. Clones that contracted from day 15 to 85 showed balanced CD4/CD8 phenotypes, whereas a second wave of clones that expanded from day 15 to 37 leaned towards CD4+.

Ficoll-Paque density gradient centrifugation was the method used to isolate PBMCs. Trimming removed 6 bases from V and 4 bases from J, leaving 15 bases between the germline ends. The CDR1 and CDR2 encoded by the germline V gene are SNHLY and FYNNEI. Measured from the cysteine to the phenylalanine, the CDR3 is 14 residues long. Of the read, only the CDR3 DNA is kept; its 42 bases are in frame from base 1. In regard to this clonotype: What antigen it recognizes has not been identified. No much larger clone exists at a distance of one base, and base qualities are not known.

Instrument on record: Illumina NovaSeq 6000. TCRalpha and TCRbeta cDNA libraries were built by 5'RACE with constant-segment primers, adding sample barcodes and unique molecular identifiers. Trizol reagent was used to extract RNA from every sample. The libraries were amplified in two PCR steps, and the second step added a second sample barcode and Illumina TruSeq adapters. Libraries were sequenced on an Illumina NovaSeq with 2 x 150 bp paired-end reads. The original pipeline was this. Demultiplexing of reads and collapsing into UMI-guided consensus sequences were performed with migec v1.2.7. Using mixcr v2.1.11, the UMI consensuses were aligned to TRA and TRB V and J templates and assembled into clonotypes. Expanded or contracted clonotypes were those called significant by both edgeR and NoisET, with noise models trained on biological replicates. For edgeR calls, the cutoffs were a false discovery rate-adjusted p below 0.01 and a log2 fold-change threshold of 1. As an exploratory analysis of dynamics, PCA with hierarchical clustering was applied to max-normalized trajectories of the 1000 most abundant clonotypes. Separately sequenced CD4+ and CD8+ repertoires were used to assign a CD4 or CD8 phenotype to each responding clone. TCRdb reworked the public reads: Q25 trimming with fastp, MiXCR clone assembly, productive beta chains retained. Merged by CDR3 protein, the rows form single entries marked with the most common genes and DNA. TCRdb, rather than the study authors, made the V and J calls. Within this sample are approximately 580,000 distinct CDR3 sequences, with around 20% of them counted one time only. The top ten clonotypes cover 9.5% to 15% of the sample.

Sample: PBMCs or a T cell subset sorted from them (not recorded which). The chain uses TRBV2 and TRBJ1-2, and possibly TRBD1, on 5 matching bases. The receptor was isolated from an adult woman who had mild COVID-19 (a few samples of this study predate the infection). The sample titles of this study are shuffled in the database, so cell type and time point are left out; the donor was told from shared clones. The CDR3 sequence is CASRGPGPPYGYTF. At the DNA level, the sequence is TGTGCCAGCAGGGGTCCGGGACCGCCCTATGGCTACACCTTC.